These 10 T cell receptor beta chains were all obtained from the same sample, sequenced in a study of blood T cells in healthy people across ages. For the second PCR, which ran for about 7 to 11 cycles, a sample-barcoded 5' primer and a J-beta primer mix were used. One entry per CDR3 protein, called by TCRdb with MiXCR from the 5' RACE reads. This table holds 850,000 or so distinct CDR3 sequences, around 30% found once. The sequenced sample consisted of blood. The receptors derive from an elderly woman in good health.

This clonotype was picked up many times. The V gene is TRBV7-2, the J gene TRBJ1-2; D might be TRBD1 (5 bases). The length of the CDR3 is 11 residues. Germline V gene lookup returns CDR1 SGHTA and CDR2 FQGNSA. The V end lost 3 bases, the J end lost 13 bases, and 12 bases lay between the germline ends. CDR3 sequence: CASSFEGRRTF. In DNA form, the CDR3 reads TGTGCCAGCAGCTTCGAGGGGAGGCGCACCTTC. Full variable domain (missing parts from reference TRBV7-2 and TRBJ1-2): GAGVSQSPSNKVTEKGKDVELRCDPISGHTALYWYRQSLGQGLEFLIYFQGNSAPDKSGLPSDRFSAERTGGSVSTLTIQRTQQEDSAVYLCASSFEGRRTFGSGTRLTVV.

CDR3 in DNA: TGCAGCGTTAAGGGACAGGGAAACACTGAAGCTTTCTTT. Translating gives CSVKGQGNTEAFF. This chain links TRBV29-1 with TRBJ1-1; 9 nucleotides line up with TRBD1. Trimming cost V 5 bases and J 2 bases; bases outside gene matches: 3. Germline CDR1 and CDR2: SQVTM and ANQGSEA. The CDR3 sequence is 13 residues long. Full variable domain (missing parts from reference TRBV29-1 and TRBJ1-1): SAVISQKPSRDICQRGTSLTIQCQVDSQVTMMFWYRQQPGQSLTLIATANQGSEATYESGFVIDKFPISRPNLTFSTLTVSNMSPEDSSIYLCSVKGQGNTEAFFGQGTRLTVV.

The V and J genes are TRBV24-1 and TRBJ1-5, with D tentatively TRBD1 (6 bases). The V end was cut by 9 bases, the J end by 1 base, with 15 bases between. Germline CDR1 KGHDR, CDR2 SFDVKD. The length of the CDR3 is 15 residues. The CDR3 here is CATGWEGESNQPQHF. The CDR3 DNA follows: TGTGCCACCGGTTGGGAGGGGGAAAGCAATCAGCCCCAGCATTTT.

This clonotype was observed many times. The chain is built from TRBV7-2 and TRBJ2-1, with 11 bases that match TRBD2. The CDR3 extends over 19 amino acids. V lost 1 base to trimming and J lost 0 bases; unmatched junction nucleotides: 8. Germline lookup yields CDR1 SGHTA and CDR2 FQGNSA. The CDR3, as DNA: TGTGCCAGCAGCTTAGAAATAGCGGGGGGGTGGAGCTCCTACAATGAGCAGTTCTTC. Translated: CASSLEIAGGWSSYNEQFF.

Points on this clonotype: The junction shows a germline mismatch at one end, possibly a read error. This chain joins TRBV12-3 or TRBV12-4 and TRBJ2-3, with TRBD2 as a possible D gene (6 bases). CDR3 length: 16 residues. CDR3 nucleotide sequence: TGTGCCAGCAGTTTCGGAATAGCGGTGAGAGCAGATGCGCAGTATTTT. It specifies CASSFGIAVRADAQYF.

There are a few counts of this clonotype. The chain combines TRBV6-5 with TRBJ1-1; 11 positions agree with TRBD1. CDR3 length equals 14 residues. Germline CDR1 MNHEY, CDR2 SVGAGI. V dropped 5 bases and J dropped 12; count of bases not matched to a gene: 11. Here the CDR3 DNA reads TGTGCCAGCAGTCTCCTACGGACAGGGGGCATGACTTTCTTT. It is translated as CASSLLRTGGMTFF.

Ten or more counts support this clonotype. The chain combines TRBV7-2 with TRBJ2-7, with a tentative D call TRBD1 (5 bases). The CDR3 has 15 amino acids. The V gene lost 3 bases and the J gene lost 3 bases, with 15 bases spanning the gap. Germline V CDR1 and CDR2: SGHTA, FQGNSA. The CDR3 DNA reads TGTGCCAGCAGCTTCCAGACAGCCTATTTCTACGAGCAGTACTTC. This codes for CASSFQTAYFYEQYF.

This clonotype came up many times. The gene calls are TRBV7-2 and TRBJ2-7; D may be TRBD1 or TRBD2 (5 bases each). V was trimmed by 0 bases and J by 3 bases, leaving 12 bases between them. The length of the CDR3 is 15 residues. Germline V gives CDR1 SGHTA, CDR2 FQGNSA. The DNA of the CDR3 is TGTGCCAGCAGCTTAGCAGGGACGGATGTCTACGAGCAGTACTTC. This sequence encodes CASSLAGTDVYEQYF. The full variable domain, in which reference TRBV7-2 and TRBJ2-7 provide the parts outside the CDR3, is GAGVSQSPSNKVTEKGKDVELRCDPISGHTALYWYRQSLGQGLEFLIYFQGNSAPDKSGLPSDRFSAERTGGSVSTLTIQRTQQEDSAVYLCASSLAGTDVYEQYFGPGTRLTVT.

This clonotype was observed a few times. V is TRBV5-1 and J is TRBJ2-3; D tentatively reads TRBD1 or TRBD2 (5 bases each). Germline CDR1 and CDR2: SGHRS and YFSETQ. The CDR3 sequence is 14 residues long. V was pared by 5 bases and J by 1 base, with 11 bases between. The CDR3 loop is CASRLVGGTDTQYF. CDR3 DNA sequence: TGCGCCAGCAGATTAGTGGGGGGCACAGATACGCAGTATTTT.

In the case of this clonotype: This may stem from a read error, because a much larger clone lies one nucleotide away. The gene calls are TRBV5-6 and TRBJ2-5, with 8 bases lining up with TRBD1. The CDR3 length is 14 residues. From germline, CDR1 is SGHDT and CDR2 YYEEEE. The CDR3 spells CASSPTGQEETLYF. The CDR3 nucleotides are TGTGCCAGCAGCCCCACGGGACAGGAAGAGACCCTGTACTTC.